Shown below are 8 T cell receptor beta chains from a single sample sequenced in a study of graft-versus-host responses after intestinal transplantation. Data came from immunoSEQ multiplex PCR; TCRdb stores just in-frame clones and leaves some out. This sample has about 21,000 clones; 50% to 70% occur once, and the top ten carry 1%. The sample in question was alloreactive CD4+ T cells from a mixed lymphocyte reaction culture, obtained before intestinal transplant. As to subset: CFSE-low proliferating T cells sorted from roughly 6-day pre-transplant mixed lymphocyte reaction (GvH or HvG direction). The receptors shown here come from a human patient who received an intestinal transplant.

V and J are TRBV6-1 and TRBJ1-4, with D maybe TRBD1 (5 bases). The CDR3 has 14 residues. The germline V gene has CDR1 MNHNS and CDR2 SASEGT. The ends were cut back, 5 bases at V and 6 bases at J, with 13 bases in the middle. This CDR3 is CASSLSGLDEKLFF. CDR3 DNA: TGTGCCAGCAGTCTGTCAGGGTTGGATGAAAAACTGTTTTTT.

The chain is built from TRBV6-1 and TRBJ1-3; unclear D gene. Trimming pared 4 bases from V and 0 bases from J, leaving 7 bases between. This CDR3 is 14 amino acids long. Looked up from germline, CDR1 is MNHNS and CDR2 is SASEGT. The CDR3 sequence: CASSGVYSGNTIYF. The CDR3 DNA reads as TGTGCCAGCAGTGGAGTCTACTCTGGAAACACCATATATTTT.

CDR3 sequence: CASSPRGTAPEAFF. CDR3 DNA sequence: TGTGCCAGCAGCCCACGCGGGACTGCGCCTGAAGCTTTCTTT. The chain recombines TRBV9 with TRBJ1-1, with D possibly TRBD1 on 5 matching bases. The CDR3 has 14 residues. Trimming left V 4 bases short and J 6 bases short, with 16 bases between. Germline CDR1 reads SGDLS; CDR2 reads YYNGEE.

The table lists this clone with a few counts. The V and J genes are TRBV6-6 and TRBJ2-7, with TRBD2 identical over 11 bases. The V gene end was trimmed by 4 bases and the J gene end by 4 bases; junction bases not matched to a gene: 6. Germline V gene sequence: CDR1 MNHNY, CDR2 SVGAGI (reference sequence). There are 15 residues in the CDR3. The CDR3 sequence: CASSSLTSGGYEQYF. The CDR3 DNA reads TGTGCCAGCAGTTCCCTCACTAGCGGGGGTTACGAGCAGTACTTC.

This clone is termed medium-sized. The chain is built from TRBV2 and TRBJ2-5; no clear D. This CDR3 comprises 14 residues. The V end lost 4 bases, the J end lost 0 bases, and 9 bases lay between the germline ends. The germline V gene encodes CDR1 SNHLY and CDR2 FYNNEI. As DNA, the CDR3 is TGTGCCAGCAGTGCCAGTCCGTACCAAGAGACCCAGTACTTC. This encodes CASSASPYQETQYF.

To note about this clone: At one of its ends the junction is not consistent with the germline gene, which may arise from a read error. The V call is TRBV28, the J call TRBJ2-7, with 7 bases fitting TRBD1. In germline, CDR1 is MDHEN, CDR2 SYDVKM. This CDR3 has 20 amino acids. The CDR3 loop reads CASSLSSLALTGTDNYGQYF. The CDR3 coding sequence is TGTGCCAGCAGTTTATCCTCCCTTGCATTGACAGGGACGGACAACTACGGGCAGTACTTC.

The chain recombines TRBV25-1 with TRBJ2-7; D might be TRBD2 (6 bases). Trimming stripped 0 bases from V and 4 bases from J, with 13 bases between. Germline lookup yields CDR1 MGHDK and CDR2 SYGVNS. The CDR3 consists of 15 residues. The CDR3 coding sequence is TGTGCCAGCAGTGAATATGGTGGGGCGGGATACGAGCAGTACTTC. It encodes CASSEYGGAGYEQYF.

The CDR3 DNA reads as TGCAGCACCTTGGACAGGGCGCCAGATACGCAGTATTTT. This codes for CSTLDRAPDTQYF. The V call is TRBV29-1, the J call TRBJ2-3; 8 positions agree with TRBD1. V gave up 8 bases and J gave up 4 bases; unmatched junction bases: 8. Germline CDR1 reads SQVTM; CDR2 reads ANQGSEA. This CDR3 contains 13 residues.